The 5 T cell receptor beta chains given below trace back to one sample, sequenced in a study of early T cells in non-severe SARS-CoV-2 infection. TCRdb ran MiXCR on the 5' RACE reads and lists one entry per CDR3 protein. The top ten clones hold 7.8% of a sample with roughly 86,000 distinct CDR3 sequences, 5.5% to 7.5% of them seen once. Sample: whole blood. The receptor source for this set is an adult who was a healthcare worker with PCR-confirmed SARS-CoV-2 infection or an uninfected control (not recorded which).

This clonotype was observed at least ten times. V and J are TRBV29-1 and TRBJ2-5; 15 bases align to TRBD2. After removal of 4 bases from V and 6 bases from J, the junction contained 6 bases not matched to a gene. The CDR3 covers 15 residues. Germline values: CDR1 SQVTM, CDR2 ANQGSEA. This CDR3 is CSVAGLAGGSKTQYF. For the CDR3, the DNA is TGCAGCGTTGCTGGACTAGCGGGAGGGTCAAAGACCCAGTACTTC. Full variable domain (missing parts from reference TRBV29-1 and TRBJ2-5): SAVISQKPSRDICQRGTSLTIQCQVDSQVTMMFWYRQQPGQSLTLIATANQGSEATYESGFVIDKFPISRPNLTFSTLTVSNMSPEDSSIYLCSVAGLAGGSKTQYFGPGTRLLVL.

This clonotype was picked up a small number of times. J is TRBJ1-5 and V is TRBV7-2; 7 bases fit TRBD1. Germline CDR1 is SGHTA and CDR2 is FQGNSA. This CDR3 region has 16 residues. The J segment lost 0 bases and the V segment lost 2 bases, leaving 4 bases of the junction unmatched. The CDR3, as DNA: TGTGCCAGCAGCTTAATGACAGGGTATAGCAATCAGCCCCAGCATTTT. As protein: CASSLMTGYSNQPQHF.

This clonotype was recorded at least ten times. This chain uses TRBV29-1 with TRBJ1-1, with D unclear. V was trimmed by 4 bases and J by 1 base, leaving 7 bases between them. From germline, CDR1 is SQVTM and CDR2 ANQGSEA. CDR3 size: 12 residues. The CDR3 DNA is TGCAGCGTTGCGCGGGGGAACACTGAAGCTTTCTTT. Translation gives CSVARGNTEAFF.

This rearrangement joins TRBV5-5 to TRBJ2-2; no definite D call. The ends were cut back, 3 bases at V and 6 bases at J, with 12 bases in the middle. The CDR3 runs to 14 residues. Germline V CDR1 and CDR2: SGHKS, YYEKEE (reference sequence). The CDR3 sequence: CASSSLGGAGELFF. CDR3 sequence (DNA): TGTGCCAGCAGCTCCCTAGGTGGGGCCGGGGAGCTGTTTTTT.

This chain joins TRBV10-1 and TRBJ2-1, with 8 nucleotides matching TRBD2. Trimming took 0 bases from V and 4 from J; bases not matched to a gene: 5. The germline CDR1 and CDR2 sequences are WNHNN and SYGVQD (reference sequence). The CDR3 consists of 16 residues. Written as DNA, the CDR3 is TGCGCCAGCAGTGAGTCGGTGAGCGGGAGTTACAATGAGCAGTTCTTC. Protein: CASSESVSGSYNEQFF.